A single sample is the source of the 15 T cell receptor beta chains below, sequenced in a study of blood T cell repertoires in COVID-19. Clones were read by immunoSEQ multiplex PCR, and TCRdb kept only the in-frame ones, dropping some. The sample consists of 20,000 or so clones, 91% of them appearing once. Material: peripheral blood. The origin of the receptors is a woman aged 65 to 85 with active COVID-19.

The V and J genes are TRBV5-1 and TRBJ1-1; TRBD1 might be the D (6 bases). Germline CDR1 is SGHRS and CDR2 is YFSETQ. V lost 5 bases to trimming and J lost 7 bases, with 15 bases between them. The CDR3 contains 13 residues. The DNA for the CDR3 is TGCGCCAGCAGGGGGGCACGGCGGATTGAAGCTTTCTTT. Amino acids: CASRGARRIEAFF.

This sequence joins TRBV12-2 and TRBJ2-7; no check of the table's D call, TRBD2, against the DNA was made. TRBV12-2 corresponds to a pseudogene. The CDR3 has 15 residues. The CDR3 coding sequence is TGTGCAAGTCGCCTAAGGGGGGGGAGCTCCTACGAGCAGTACTTC. As protein: CASRLRGGSSYEQYF.

The chain links TRBV6-2 or TRBV6-3 to TRBJ2-5, with TRBD2 matching 8 bases. Germline assignment: CDR1 MNHEY and CDR2 SVGEGT. Germline trimming cut 2 bases from V and 1 base from J; bases unmatched to any gene: 0. The CDR3 covers 14 residues. CDR3 sequence (DNA): TGTGCCAGCAGTTACACTAGCGGCCAAGAGACCCAGTACTTC. Encoded protein: CASSYTSGQETQYF.

The chain has TRBV28 and TRBJ1-4; D not resolved. The V gene's germline CDR1 is MDHEN and CDR2 SYDVKM. Trimming pared 5 bases from V and 0 bases from J, leaving 13 bases between. CDR3 length: 16 amino acids. Here the CDR3 DNA reads TGTGCCAGCAGTAAAACAGAGTTTGCAACTAATGAAAAACTGTTTTTT. It encodes CASSKTEFATNEKLFF.

The chain is built from TRBV10-2 and TRBJ1-2; no reliable D call. The CDR3 spans 13 residues. Germline CDR1 is WSHSY and CDR2 is SAAADI. Trimming took 5 bases from V and 5 from J, leaving 12 bases between them. CDR3 in amino acids: CASSNEPGYGYTF. DNA for the CDR3: TGCGCCAGCAGTAATGAACCGGGGTATGGCTACACCTTC.

This chain links TRBV19 with TRBJ2-7; D ambiguous. Trimming pared 5 bases from V and 2 bases from J, leaving 13 bases between. CDR3 length: 14 residues. Germline CDR1 LNHDA, CDR2 SQIVND (reference sequence). CDR3 nucleotide sequence: TGTGCCAGTAGTGTGGCAGCGTTTGCCTACGAGCAGTACTTC. Translated: CASSVAAFAYEQYF.

CDR3 DNA: TGCGCCAGCAGTGCCTCACAGATTGGCACAGATACGCAGTATTTT. Its translation is CASSASQIGTDTQYF. The V gene is TRBV10-1, the J gene TRBJ2-3; no clear D gene. V lost 4 bases to trimming and J lost 1 base, with 12 bases between them. There are 15 residues in the CDR3. The germline gives CDR1 WNHNN, CDR2 SYGVQD (reference sequence).

CDR3 nucleotide sequence: TGCGCCAGCAGCTCGGACAGAGTGACTGAAGCTTTCTTT. Translation gives CASSSDRVTEAFF. The chain recombines TRBV5-1 with TRBJ1-1; perhaps TRBD1 as D (6 bases). Looked up from germline, CDR1 is SGHRS and CDR2 is YFSETQ. The V and J ends lost 3 bases and 5 bases respectively, with 11 bases between them. This CDR3 is 13 amino acids long. Together with reference TRBV5-1 and TRBJ1-1, the CDR3 gives the full variable domain: KAGVTQTPRYLIKTRGQQVTLSCSPISGHRSVSWYQQTPGQGLQFLFEYFSETQRNKGNFPGRFSGRQFSNSRSEMNVSTLELGDSALYLCASSSDRVTEAFFGQGTRLTVV.

This clone appeared once. The chain has TRBV9 and TRBJ2-5, with D possibly matching TRBD1 (6 bases). The V gene lost 1 base and the J gene lost 5 bases, with 9 bases spanning the gap. The CDR3 covers 13 residues. Germline V lookup: CDR1 SGDLS, CDR2 YYNGEE. The CDR3 sequence: CASSVTDRETQYF. The CDR3 DNA reads as TGTGCCAGCAGCGTAACTGACAGGGAGACCCAGTACTTC. Based on the CDR3 plus reference TRBV9 and TRBJ2-5, the full variable domain is DSGVTQTPKHLITATGQRVTLRCSPRSGDLSVYWYQQSLDQGLQFLIQYYNGEERAKGNILERFSAQQFPDLHSELNLSSLELGDSALYFCASSVTDRETQYFGPGTRLLVL.

CDR3 DNA: TGTGCCAGCAGCTTCATGAGACTAGCGGGATTTTCCTCCTACGAGCAGTACTTC. It encodes CASSFMRLAGFSSYEQYF. The chain joins TRBV7-2 to TRBJ2-7; 11 bases are shared with TRBD2. The V segment lost 3 bases and the J segment 0 bases; nucleotides outside the gene matches: 10. Germline CDR1 SGHTA, CDR2 FQGNSA. The CDR3 has 18 residues.

In its sample, this clone was seen once. V is TRBV7-9 and J is TRBJ1-4, with TRBD1 identical over 7 bases. Germline lookup yields CDR1 SEHNR and CDR2 FQNEAQ (reference sequence). The V and J ends lost 7 bases and 6 bases, in that order; junction bases with no gene match: 8. There are 14 residues in the CDR3. The CDR3 DNA sequence: TGTGCCAGCATCAGACAGGGAAAAGATGAAAAACTGTTTTTT. It encodes CASIRQGKDEKLFF.

The chain has TRBV27 and TRBJ2-7; the D gene is possibly TRBD1 (6 bases). CDR3 length: 14 residues. The V and J ends lost 4 bases and 9 bases respectively, with 19 bases between them. Germline loops: CDR1 MNHEY, CDR2 SMNVEV (reference sequence). The CDR3 reads CASSSITTGARQYF. Here the CDR3 DNA reads TGTGCCAGCAGTTCTATCACGACAGGTGCGAGGCAGTACTTC.

This rearrangement joins TRBV2 to TRBJ1-1; D perhaps matches TRBD1 (6 bases). Germline CDR1 SNHLY, CDR2 FYNNEI. The V and J ends lost 7 bases and 1 base respectively, with 10 bases between them. The CDR3 has 13 residues. This chain's CDR3 is CASKDSRNTEAFF. CDR3 nucleotides: TGTGCCAGCAAGGACAGTAGGAACACTGAAGCTTTCTTT. Variable domain in full (rest from reference TRBV2 and TRBJ1-1): EPEVTQTPSHQVTQMGQEVILRCVPISNHLYFYWYRQILGQKVEFLVSFYNNEISEKSEIFDDQFSVERPDGSNFTLKIRSTKLEDSAMYFCASKDSRNTEAFFGQGTRLTVV.

The chain employs TRBV6-5 and TRBJ1-6; D uncertain. CDR1 and CDR2 from the germline V gene are MNHEY and SVGAGI. Trimming stripped 0 bases from V and 7 bases from J, with 13 bases between. The CDR3 sequence is 16 residues long. The CDR3 region has the DNA TGTGCCAGCAGTTACTCCGCAATCAGTTACAATTCACCCCTCCACTTT. Translation gives CASSYSAISYNSPLHF.

V gene TRBV20-1 combines with J gene TRBJ1-5, with D hard to call. This CDR3 is 13 amino acids long. Trimming took 3 bases from V and 4 from J, leaving 10 bases between them. Germline V gene lookup returns CDR1 DFQATT and CDR2 SNEGSKA (reference sequence). The DNA of the CDR3 is TGCAGTGCTAGTGAGTCAGGAAATCAGCCCCAGCATTTT. This encodes CSASESGNQPQHF.